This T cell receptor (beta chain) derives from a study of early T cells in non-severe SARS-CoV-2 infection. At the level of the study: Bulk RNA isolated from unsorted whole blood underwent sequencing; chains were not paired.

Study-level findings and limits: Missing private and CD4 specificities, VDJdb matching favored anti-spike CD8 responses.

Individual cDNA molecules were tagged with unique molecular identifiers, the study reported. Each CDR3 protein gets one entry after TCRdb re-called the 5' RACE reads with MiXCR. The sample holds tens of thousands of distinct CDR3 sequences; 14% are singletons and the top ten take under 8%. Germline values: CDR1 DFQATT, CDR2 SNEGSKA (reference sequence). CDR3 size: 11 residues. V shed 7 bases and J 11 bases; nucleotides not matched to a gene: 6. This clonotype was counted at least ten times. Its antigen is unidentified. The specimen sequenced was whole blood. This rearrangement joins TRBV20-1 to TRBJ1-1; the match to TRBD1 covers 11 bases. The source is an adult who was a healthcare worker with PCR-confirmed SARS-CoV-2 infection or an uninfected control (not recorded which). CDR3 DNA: TGCAGTGTTACAGGACAGGGGGCGGCTTTCTTT. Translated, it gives CSVTGQGAAFF.